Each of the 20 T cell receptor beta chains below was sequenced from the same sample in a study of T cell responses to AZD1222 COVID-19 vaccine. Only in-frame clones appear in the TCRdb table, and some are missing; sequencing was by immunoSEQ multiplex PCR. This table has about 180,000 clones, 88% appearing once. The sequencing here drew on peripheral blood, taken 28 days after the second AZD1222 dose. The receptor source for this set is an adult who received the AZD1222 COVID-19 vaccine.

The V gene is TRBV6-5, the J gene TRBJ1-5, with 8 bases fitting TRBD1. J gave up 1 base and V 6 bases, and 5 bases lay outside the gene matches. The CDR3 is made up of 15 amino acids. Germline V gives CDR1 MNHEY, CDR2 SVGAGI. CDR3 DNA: TGTGCCAGCAGACCAGGGGGCGGGAGCAATCAGCCCCAGCATTTT. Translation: CASRPGGGSNQPQHF.

CDR3 protein: CASSLTRPSNTGELFF. The CDR3 region has the DNA TGTGCCAGCAGCTTGACACGGCCCTCGAACACCGGGGAGCTGTTTTTT. The chain has TRBV11-2 and TRBJ2-2, with D uncertain. Germline-derived CDR1 and CDR2 are SGHAT and FQNNGV. V was shortened by 3 bases and J by 0 bases, with 11 bases between the two germline ends. The CDR3 extends over 16 amino acids.

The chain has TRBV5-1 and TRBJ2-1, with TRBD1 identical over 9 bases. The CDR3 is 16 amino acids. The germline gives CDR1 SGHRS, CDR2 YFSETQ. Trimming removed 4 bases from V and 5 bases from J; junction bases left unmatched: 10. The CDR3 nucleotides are TGCGCCAGCAGCCTCGCTGTAGGGACAGGGAACAATGAGCAGTTCTTC. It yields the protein CASSLAVGTGNNEQFF.

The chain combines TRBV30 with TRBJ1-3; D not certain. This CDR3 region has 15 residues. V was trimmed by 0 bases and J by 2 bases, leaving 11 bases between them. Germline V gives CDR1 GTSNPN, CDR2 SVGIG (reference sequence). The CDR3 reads CAWSVSGIAGNTIYF. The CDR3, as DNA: TGTGCCTGGAGTGTAAGTGGAATAGCTGGAAACACCATATATTTT.

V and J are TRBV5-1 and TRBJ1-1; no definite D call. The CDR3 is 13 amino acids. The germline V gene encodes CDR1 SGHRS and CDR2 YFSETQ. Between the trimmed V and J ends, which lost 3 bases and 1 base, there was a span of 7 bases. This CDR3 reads CASSSVGNTEAFF. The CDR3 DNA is TGCGCCAGCAGCTCAGTGGGGAACACTGAAGCTTTCTTT.

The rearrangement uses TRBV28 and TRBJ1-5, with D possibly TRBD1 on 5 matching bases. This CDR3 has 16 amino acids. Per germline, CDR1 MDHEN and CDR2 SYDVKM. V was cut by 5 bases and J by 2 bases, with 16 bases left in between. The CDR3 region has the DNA TGTGCCAGCAGTCTCGTTCAGGGTACCGGCAATCAGCCCCAGCATTTT. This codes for CASSLVQGTGNQPQHF.

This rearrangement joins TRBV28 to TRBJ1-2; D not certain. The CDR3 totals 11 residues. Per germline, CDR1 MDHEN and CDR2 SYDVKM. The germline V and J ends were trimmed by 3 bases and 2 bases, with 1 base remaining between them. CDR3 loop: CASSLNYGYTF. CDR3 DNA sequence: TGTGCCAGCAGTTTGAACTATGGCTACACCTTC.

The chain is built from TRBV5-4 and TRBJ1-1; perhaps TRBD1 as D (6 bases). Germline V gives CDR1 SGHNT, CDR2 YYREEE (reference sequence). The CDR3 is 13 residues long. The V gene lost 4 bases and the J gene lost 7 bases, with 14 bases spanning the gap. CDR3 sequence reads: CASSVKAGDEAFF. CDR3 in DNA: TGTGCCAGCAGCGTGAAGGCAGGGGATGAAGCTTTCTTT.

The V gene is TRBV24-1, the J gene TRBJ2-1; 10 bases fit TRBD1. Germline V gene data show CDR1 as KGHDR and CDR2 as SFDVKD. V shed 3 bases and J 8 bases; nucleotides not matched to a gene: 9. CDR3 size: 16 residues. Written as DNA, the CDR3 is TGTGCCACCAGTGATGGCGGGACAGGGGATAACGATGAGCAGTTCTTC. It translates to CATSDGGTGDNDEQFF.

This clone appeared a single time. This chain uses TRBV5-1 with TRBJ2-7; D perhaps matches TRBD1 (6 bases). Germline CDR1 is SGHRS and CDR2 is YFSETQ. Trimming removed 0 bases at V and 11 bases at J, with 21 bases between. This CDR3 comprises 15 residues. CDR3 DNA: TGCGCCAGCAGCTTGGGGGACAACGAATCTACGTTGAAGTACTTC. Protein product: CASSLGDNESTLKYF. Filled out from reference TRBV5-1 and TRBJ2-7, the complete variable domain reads KAGVTQTPRYLIKTRGQQVTLSCSPISGHRSVSWYQQTPGQGLQFLFEYFSETQRNKGNFPGRFSGRQFSNSRSEMNVSTLELGDSALYLCASSLGDNESTLKYFGPGTRLTVT.

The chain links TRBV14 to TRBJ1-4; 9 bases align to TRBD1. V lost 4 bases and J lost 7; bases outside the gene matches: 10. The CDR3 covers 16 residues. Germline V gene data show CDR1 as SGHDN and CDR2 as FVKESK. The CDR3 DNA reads TGTGCCAGCAGCCCGTTACTACAGGGGGCGGGTGAAAAACTGTTTTTT. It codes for CASSPLLQGAGEKLFF.

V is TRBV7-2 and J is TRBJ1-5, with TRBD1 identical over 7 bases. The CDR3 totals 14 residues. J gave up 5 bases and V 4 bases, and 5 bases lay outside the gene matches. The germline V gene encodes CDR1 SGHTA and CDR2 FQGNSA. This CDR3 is CASSSTGPDQPQHF. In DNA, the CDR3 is TGTGCCAGCAGCTCGACAGGGCCGGATCAGCCCCAGCATTTT.

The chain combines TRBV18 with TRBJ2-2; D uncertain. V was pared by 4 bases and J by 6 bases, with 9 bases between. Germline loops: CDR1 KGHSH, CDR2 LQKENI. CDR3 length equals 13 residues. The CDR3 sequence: CASSLDNSGELFF. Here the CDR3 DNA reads TGTGCCAGCTCACTTGACAATTCCGGGGAGCTGTTTTTT.

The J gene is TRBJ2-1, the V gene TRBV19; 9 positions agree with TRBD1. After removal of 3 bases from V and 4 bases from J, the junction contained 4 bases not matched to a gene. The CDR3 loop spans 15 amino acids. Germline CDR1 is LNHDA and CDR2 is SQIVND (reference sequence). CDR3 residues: CASSMNRGRYNEQFF. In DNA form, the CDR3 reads TGTGCCAGTAGTATGAACAGGGGGCGGTACAATGAGCAGTTCTTC.

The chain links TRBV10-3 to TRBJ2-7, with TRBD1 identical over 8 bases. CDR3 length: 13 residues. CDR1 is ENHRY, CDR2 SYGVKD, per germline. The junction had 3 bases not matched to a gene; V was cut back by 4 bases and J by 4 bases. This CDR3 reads CAISAGGPYEQYF. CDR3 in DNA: TGTGCCATCAGTGCAGGGGGCCCTTACGAGCAGTACTTC.

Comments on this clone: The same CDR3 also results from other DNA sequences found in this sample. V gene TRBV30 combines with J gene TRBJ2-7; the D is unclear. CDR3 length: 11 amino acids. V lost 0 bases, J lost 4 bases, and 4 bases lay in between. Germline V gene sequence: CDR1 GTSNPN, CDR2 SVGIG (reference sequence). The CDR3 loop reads CAWSVAYEQYF. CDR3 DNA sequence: TGTGCCTGGAGTGTAGCTTACGAGCAGTACTTC.

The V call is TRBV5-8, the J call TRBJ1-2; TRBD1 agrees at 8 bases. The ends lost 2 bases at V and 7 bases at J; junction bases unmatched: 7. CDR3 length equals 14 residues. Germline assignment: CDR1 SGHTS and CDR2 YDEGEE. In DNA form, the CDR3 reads TGTGCCAGCAGCTTCGGACAGGGATCGGGTGGCTACACCTTC. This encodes CASSFGQGSGGYTF.

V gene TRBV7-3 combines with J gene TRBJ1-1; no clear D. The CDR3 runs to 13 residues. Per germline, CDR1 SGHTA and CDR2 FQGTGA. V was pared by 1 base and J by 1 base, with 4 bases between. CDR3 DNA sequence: TGTGCCAGCAGCTTAAAAGCGAACACTGAAGCTTTCTTT. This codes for CASSLKANTEAFF.

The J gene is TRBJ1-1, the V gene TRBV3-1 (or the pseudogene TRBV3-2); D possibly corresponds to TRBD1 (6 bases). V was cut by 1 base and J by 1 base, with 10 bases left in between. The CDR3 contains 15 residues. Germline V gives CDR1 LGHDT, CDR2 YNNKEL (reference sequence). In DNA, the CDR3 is TGTGCCAGCAGCCAAGTGGCGGGGGCGAACACTGAAGCTTTCTTT. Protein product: CASSQVAGANTEAFF.

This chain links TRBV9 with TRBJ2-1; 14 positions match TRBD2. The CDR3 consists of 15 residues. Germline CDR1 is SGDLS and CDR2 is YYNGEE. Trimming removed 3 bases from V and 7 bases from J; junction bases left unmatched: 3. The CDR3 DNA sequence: TGTGCCAGCAGCGAGACTAGCGGGGGGGCGAATGAGCAGTTCTTC. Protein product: CASSETSGGANEQFF. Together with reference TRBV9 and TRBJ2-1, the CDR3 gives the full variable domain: DSGVTQTPKHLITATGQRVTLRCSPRSGDLSVYWYQQSLDQGLQFLIQYYNGEERAKGNILERFSAQQFPDLHSELNLSSLELGDSALYFCASSETSGGANEQFFGPGTRLTVL.